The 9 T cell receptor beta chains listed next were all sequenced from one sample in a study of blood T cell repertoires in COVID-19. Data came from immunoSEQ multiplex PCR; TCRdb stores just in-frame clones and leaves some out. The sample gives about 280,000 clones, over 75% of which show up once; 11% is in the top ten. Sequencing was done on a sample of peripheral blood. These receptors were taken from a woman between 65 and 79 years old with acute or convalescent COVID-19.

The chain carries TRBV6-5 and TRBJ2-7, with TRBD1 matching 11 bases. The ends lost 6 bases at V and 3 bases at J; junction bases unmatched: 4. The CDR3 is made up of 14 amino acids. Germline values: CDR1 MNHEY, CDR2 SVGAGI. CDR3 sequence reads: CASRTDRGLYEQYF. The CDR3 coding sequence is TGTGCCAGCAGGACGGACAGGGGGCTCTACGAGCAGTACTTC.

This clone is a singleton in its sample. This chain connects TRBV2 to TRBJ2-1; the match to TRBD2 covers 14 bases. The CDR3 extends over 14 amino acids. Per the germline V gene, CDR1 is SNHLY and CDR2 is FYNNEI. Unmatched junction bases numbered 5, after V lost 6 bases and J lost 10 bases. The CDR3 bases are TGTGCCAGCAGGACTAGCGGGGGGGCCCTAGAGCAGTTCTTC. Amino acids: CASRTSGGALEQFF.

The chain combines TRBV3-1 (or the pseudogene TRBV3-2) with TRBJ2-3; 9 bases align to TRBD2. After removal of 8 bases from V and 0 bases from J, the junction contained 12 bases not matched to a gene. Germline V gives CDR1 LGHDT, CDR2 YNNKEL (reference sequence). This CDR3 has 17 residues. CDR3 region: CASQARAGGSSTDTQYF. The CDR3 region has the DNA TGTGCCAGCCAAGCCAGGGCGGGGGGGTCTAGCACAGATACGCAGTATTTT.

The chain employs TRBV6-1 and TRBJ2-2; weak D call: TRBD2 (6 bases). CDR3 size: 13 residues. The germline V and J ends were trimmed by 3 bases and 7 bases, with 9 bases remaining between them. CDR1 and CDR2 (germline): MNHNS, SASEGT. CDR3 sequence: CASSERDDGELFF. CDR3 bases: TGTGCCAGCAGTGAGCGGGACGACGGGGAGCTGTTTTTT.

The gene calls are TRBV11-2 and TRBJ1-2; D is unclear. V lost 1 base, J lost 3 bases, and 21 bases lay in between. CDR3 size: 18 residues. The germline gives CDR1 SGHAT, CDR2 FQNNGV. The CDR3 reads CASSLGIGWAERDYGYTF. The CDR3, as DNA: TGTGCCAGCAGCTTAGGGATAGGGTGGGCCGAGCGGGACTATGGCTACACCTTC.

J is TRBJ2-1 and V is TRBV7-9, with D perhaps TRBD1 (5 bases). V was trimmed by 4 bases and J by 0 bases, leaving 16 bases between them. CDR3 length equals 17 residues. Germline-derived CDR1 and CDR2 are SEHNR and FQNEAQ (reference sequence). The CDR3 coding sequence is TGTGCCAGCAGCTCCCAGGCGACAGTTCTCTCCTACAATGAGCAGTTCTTC. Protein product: CASSSQATVLSYNEQFF.

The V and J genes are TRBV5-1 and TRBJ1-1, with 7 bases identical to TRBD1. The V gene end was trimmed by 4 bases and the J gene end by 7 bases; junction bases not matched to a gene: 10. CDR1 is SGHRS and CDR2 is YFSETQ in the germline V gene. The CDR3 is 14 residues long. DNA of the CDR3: TGCGCCAGCAGCCCTGGGACAGAGGGGAATGAAGCTTTCTTT. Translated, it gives CASSPGTEGNEAFF.

CDR3 sequence (DNA): TGTGCCATCAGCCCCCGGGGGGCGGGGGGTAACACAGATACGCAGTATTTT. Its protein is CAISPRGAGGNTDTQYF. V usage is TRBV10-3 and J usage is TRBJ2-3; 8 bases line up with TRBD2. The CDR3 length is 17 residues. Germline CDR1 is ENHRY and CDR2 is SYGVKD. V gave up 6 bases and J gave up 2 bases; unmatched junction bases: 13.

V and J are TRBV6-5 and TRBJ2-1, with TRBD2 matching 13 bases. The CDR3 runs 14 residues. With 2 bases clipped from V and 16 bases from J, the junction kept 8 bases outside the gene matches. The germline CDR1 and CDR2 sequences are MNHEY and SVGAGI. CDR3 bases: TGTGCCAGCAGTTACACGACTAGCGGGGGGTACAGATTCTTC. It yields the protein CASSYTTSGGYRFF.